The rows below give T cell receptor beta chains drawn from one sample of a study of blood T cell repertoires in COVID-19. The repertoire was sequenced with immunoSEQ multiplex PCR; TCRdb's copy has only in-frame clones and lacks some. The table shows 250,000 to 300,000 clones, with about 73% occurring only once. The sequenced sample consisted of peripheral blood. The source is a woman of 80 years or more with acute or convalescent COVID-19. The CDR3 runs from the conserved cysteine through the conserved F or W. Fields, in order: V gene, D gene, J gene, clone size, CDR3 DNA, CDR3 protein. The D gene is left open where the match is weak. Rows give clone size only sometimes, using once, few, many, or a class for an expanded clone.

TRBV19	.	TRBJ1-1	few	TGTGCCAGTACGGATTTCGACAGACCAAGGGCGGAAGCTTTCTTT	CASTDFDRPRAEAFF
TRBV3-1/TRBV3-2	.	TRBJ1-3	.	TGTGCCAGCAGCCAGGGGGGGGCCCGGTCATATTTT	CASSQGGARSYF
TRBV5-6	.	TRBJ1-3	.	TGTGCCAGCAGCTTATGGCCTGGAAACACCATATATTTT	CASSLWPGNTIYF
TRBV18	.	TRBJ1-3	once	TGTGCCAGCTCACCATTGGGGGCACAGGGTTCTAACTCTGGAAACACCATATATTTT	CASSPLGAQGSNSGNTIYF
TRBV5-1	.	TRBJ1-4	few	TGCGCCAGCAGCTCGGGGTCAGCTCTTAATGAAAAACTGTTTTTT	CASSSGSALNEKLFF
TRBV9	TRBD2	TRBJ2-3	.	TGTGCCAGCAGCGGGACTAGCGCCTTCACAGATACGCAGTATTTT	CASSGTSAFTDTQYF
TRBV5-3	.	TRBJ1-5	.	TGTTCTAGACAGAACCGCAATCAGCCCCAGCATTTT	CSRQNRNQPQHF
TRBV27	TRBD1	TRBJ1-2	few	TGTGCCAGCAGTTTATGGGGACAGGGTAGTGGCTACACCTTC	CASSLWGQGSGYTF
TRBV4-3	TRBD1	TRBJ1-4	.	TGCGCCAGCAGCCAACAGACAGGGGTCGGCGAAAAACTGTTTTTT	CASSQQTGVGEKLFF
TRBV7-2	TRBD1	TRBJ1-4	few	TGTGCCAGCAGCTTAGCAGGACAGGGTAGGACTGAAAAACTGTTTTTT	CASSLAGQGRTEKLFF
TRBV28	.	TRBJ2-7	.	TGTGCCACCAAGGGGATCGGGTTACCCTACGAGCAGTACTTC	CATKGIGLPYEQYF
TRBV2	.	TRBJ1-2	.	TGTGCCAGCAGTGAAGAATTTATGGTTAGTGGTGGCTACACCTTC	CASSEEFMVSGGYTF
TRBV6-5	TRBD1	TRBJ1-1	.	TGTGCCAGCAGTTCTCCCAGGGGGCGTCGGACTGAAGCTTTCTTT	CASSSPRGRRTEAFF
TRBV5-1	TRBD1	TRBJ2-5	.	TGCGCCAGCAGCTTGAGACAGGGGGTCGAGACCCAGTACTTC	CASSLRQGVETQYF
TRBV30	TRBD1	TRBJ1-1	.	TGTGCCTGGAGTGCCGGGACAGGGGCCCGAACTTTCTTT	CAWSAGTGARTFF
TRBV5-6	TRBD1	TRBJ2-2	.	TGTGCCAGCAGCTGGACAGGAGCGAACACCGGGGAGCTGTTTTTT	CASSWTGANTGELFF
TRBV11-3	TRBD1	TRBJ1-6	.	TGTGCCAGCAGCTTAGGGTCGGATCGACAGGGTAAGAGTAATTCACCCCTCCACTTT	CASSLGSDRQGKSNSPLHF
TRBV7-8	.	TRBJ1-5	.	TGTGCCAGCAGCTTAGTCCAGGGGAATCAGCCCCAGCATTTT	CASSLVQGNQPQHF
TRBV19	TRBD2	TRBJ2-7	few	TGTGCCAGTAGACCTAGCGGGAGTTACGAGCAGTACTTC	CASRPSGSYEQYF
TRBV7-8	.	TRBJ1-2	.	TGTGCCAGCAGCCCCACTAAGACCTACTACACCTTC	CASSPTKTYYTF
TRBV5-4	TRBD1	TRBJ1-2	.	TGTGCCAGCAGCTTGGAGGGGGCCTATGGCTACACCTTC	CASSLEGAYGYTF
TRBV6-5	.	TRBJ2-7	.	TGTGCCAGCAGTTACTACTCGCGGGGTTACGAGCAGTACTTC	CASSYYSRGYEQYF
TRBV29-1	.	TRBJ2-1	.	TGCAGCGTTGAGGTCAGGGCGAACTACAATGAGCAGTTCTTC	CSVEVRANYNEQFF
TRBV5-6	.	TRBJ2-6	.	TGTGCCAGCAGCCGCGGCCCAACTAGCTCTGGGGCCAACGTCCTGACTTTC	CASSRGPTSSGANVLTF
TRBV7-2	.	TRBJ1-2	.	TGTGCCAGCAGCTCCCCCAACGGGTTTGGCTACACCTTC	CASSSPNGFGYTF
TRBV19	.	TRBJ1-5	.	TGTGCCAGTAGTCTAACGACACACAATCAGCCCCAGCATTTT	CASSLTTHNQPQHF
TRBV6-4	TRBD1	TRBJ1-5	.	TGTGCCAGCAGTGTACAGGGGGGTGATCAGCCCCAGCATTTT	CASSVQGGDQPQHF
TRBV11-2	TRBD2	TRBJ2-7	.	TGTGCCAGCAGTCCGAGGGTGGGACTAGCGGGGGTATACGAGCAGTACTTC	CASSPRVGLAGVYEQYF
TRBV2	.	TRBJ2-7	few	TGTGCCAGCAGTGATCTTGGAGGGAACGAGCAGTACTTC	CASSDLGGNEQYF
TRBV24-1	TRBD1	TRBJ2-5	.	TGTGCCACCAGTGATGCAACCGGGACAGGGGGGCAAGAGACCCAGTACTTC	CATSDATGTGGQETQYF